The rows below give T cell receptor beta chains drawn from one sample of a study of blood T cells in healthy people across ages. TCRdb independently ran MiXCR on the 5' RACE reads; one entry per CDR3 protein. The sample has 1.5 million to 2 million distinct CDR3 sequences, 25% to 30% seen once; the top ten hold 6.5% to 8.5%. Sequencing was done on a sample of blood. The receptors were sampled from a woman in her twenties or thirties in good health. The CDR3 runs from the conserved cysteine through the conserved F or W. The D gene is left open where the match is weak. Clone size is stated in some rows and not others, as once, few, many or a class when expanded.

.	TRBV7-2	TRBJ2-1	few	CASSHGTVTEQFF	TGTGCCAGCAGCCACGGAACAGTGACTGAGCAGTTCTTC
.	TRBV2	TRBJ1-1	.	CASISRGGRTEAFF	TGTGCCAGCATATCTAGGGGGGGTAGGACTGAAGCTTTCTTT
.	TRBV12-3/TRBV12-4	TRBJ2-6	many	CASSFSAFANVLTF	TGTGCCAGCAGCTTTTCTGCGTTCGCCAACGTCCTGACTTTC
TRBD2	TRBV29-1	TRBJ2-3	many	CSVATSGYTDTQYF	TGCAGCGTAGCGACTAGCGGCTACACAGATACGCAGTATTTT
.	TRBV4-3	TRBJ1-2	few	CASSRGGLGGYTF	TGCGCCAGCAGCCGGGGAGGGCTGGGAGGCTACACCTTC
.	TRBV6-1	TRBJ1-1	.	CASSEGWGESTEAFF	TGTGCCAGCAGTGAAGGGTGGGGAGAAAGCACTGAAGCTTTCTTT
.	TRBV12-3/TRBV12-4	TRBJ2-1	few	CASSPMSLGNEQFF	TGTGCCAGCAGCCCCATGTCCCTAGGAAATGAGCAGTTCTTC
TRBD1	TRBV7-2	TRBJ2-7	many	CASSDQGDEQYF	TGTGCCAGCAGCGACCAGGGGGACGAGCAGTACTTC
TRBD1	TRBV5-1	TRBJ1-1	few	CASSARATGETPFF	TGCGCCAGCAGCGCCCGGGCCACAGGGGAAACACCTTTCTTT
TRBD1	TRBV19	TRBJ2-5	few	CASSSHRQGDIETQYF	TGTGCCAGTAGTTCCCACCGACAGGGGGATATTGAGACCCAGTACTTC
TRBD1	TRBV28	TRBJ2-7	many	CASILAGGGYEQYF	TGTGCCAGCATATTGGCAGGGGGCGGTTACGAGCAGTACTTC
.	TRBV28	TRBJ2-1	.	CAGSLYGTRRQFF	TGTGCCGGCAGTTTATACGGGACTCGAAGGCAGTTCTTC
.	TRBV5-6	TRBJ2-1	.	CASSVDTYNEQFF	TGTGCCAGCAGCGTGGACACGTACAATGAGCAGTTCTTC
TRBD2	TRBV6-2/TRBV6-3	TRBJ2-1	many	CASRSGTLLGNEQFF	TGTGCCAGCCGGAGCGGGACCTTACTCGGCAATGAGCAGTTCTTC
.	TRBV4-3	TRBJ2-3	few	CASSQEGGAVRDTQYF	TGCGCCAGCAGCCAAGAGGGGGGAGCGGTAAGAGATACGCAGTATTTT
TRBD2	TRBV11-2	TRBJ2-3	.	CASSETSGRGDTQYF	TGTGCCAGCAGCGAAACTAGCGGAAGGGGGGATACGCAGTATTTT
.	TRBV20-1	TRBJ2-7	.	CSARGRGVPYEQYF	TGCAGTGCTAGAGGTAGGGGGGTCCCCTACGAGCAGTACTTC
.	TRBV6-6	TRBJ2-5	few	CASSPEGPGAQYF	TGTGCCAGCAGCCCCGAGGGCCCCGGAGCCCAGTACTTC
.	TRBV7-9	TRBJ2-5	few	CASSFRVSETQYF	TGTGCCAGCAGCTTCCGGGTCAGCGAGACCCAGTACTTC
TRBD1	TRBV18	TRBJ2-1	.	CASSPPDRSGNEQFF	TGTGCCAGCTCACCCCCGGACAGGTCAGGCAATGAGCAGTTCTTC
.	TRBV7-2	TRBJ2-5	many	CASSRRGTETQYF	TGTGCCAGCAGCCGGAGGGGTACAGAGACCCAGTACTTC
.	TRBV10-3	TRBJ2-3	many	CAISESPFTDTQYF	TGTGCCATCAGTGAGTCGCCTTTCACAGATACGCAGTATTTT
.	TRBV15	TRBJ2-3	few	CATSRNLADTQYF	TGTGCCACCAGCAGAAATCTAGCAGATACGCAGTATTTT
.	TRBV29-1	TRBJ1-3	.	CSVPGDGNTIYF	TGCAGCGTTCCGGGGGACGGAAACACCATATATTTT
.	TRBV30	TRBJ2-1	few	CAWSSRGEGDEQFF	TGTGCCTGGAGTTCCCGAGGGGAGGGGGATGAGCAGTTCTTC
TRBD2	TRBV5-1	TRBJ2-5	many	CASSFSGGQETQYF	TGCGCCAGCAGCTTCAGCGGGGGCCAAGAGACCCAGTACTTC
.	TRBV5-1	TRBJ2-3	.	CASSLRGLGNTQYF	TGCGCCAGCAGCTTGAGGGGTCTCGGAAATACGCAGTATTTT
TRBD1	TRBV6-5	TRBJ2-3	.	CASMGQGTDTQYF	TGTGCCAGCATGGGACAGGGAACAGATACGCAGTATTTT
TRBD1	TRBV6-5	TRBJ1-2	few	CASSWGRRGHSGYTF	TGTGCCAGCAGTTGGGGGCGGAGGGGGCATTCTGGCTACACCTTC
.	TRBV15	TRBJ1-6	many	CATSGGREKNSPLHF	TGTGCCACCAGCGGAGGGAGGGAAAAAAATTCACCCCTCCACTTT
.	TRBV6-2/TRBV6-3	TRBJ1-1	.	CASSRAHRDNTEAFF	TGTGCCAGCAGTAGGGCCCACAGGGACAACACTGAAGCTTTCTTT
.	TRBV3-1	TRBJ1-4	few	CASSQDVRARIPRRKLFF	TGTGCCAGCAGCCAAGATGTTAGGGCCAGGATCCCCCGGAGAAAACTGTTTTTT
.	TRBV20-1	TRBJ1-5	.	CSARDRVMPQPQHF	TGCAGTGCTAGAGATAGGGTGATGCCTCAGCCCCAGCATTTT
.	TRBV29-1	TRBJ2-7	many	CSVGRDTYEQYF	TGCAGCGTTGGAAGAGACACCTACGAGCAGTACTTC
.	TRBV7-9	TRBJ1-2	.	CASSLGARSGYGYTF	TGTGCCAGCAGCTTAGGAGCCAGGTCTGGCTATGGCTACACCTTC
.	TRBV12-3/TRBV12-4	TRBJ2-1	.	CASSPGTQGRLDEQFF	TGTGCCAGCAGCCCCGGGACCCAGGGAAGGTTAGATGAGCAGTTCTTC
.	TRBV14	TRBJ2-3	.	CASSQVLAHTDTQYF	TGTGCCAGCAGCCAAGTATTGGCCCACACAGATACGCAGTATTTT
.	TRBV4-1	TRBJ1-2	.	CASSQVWADYGYTF	TGCGCCAGCAGCCAAGTTTGGGCAGACTATGGCTACACCTTC
.	TRBV28	TRBJ1-5	few	CASSLLALSNQPQHF	TGTGCCAGCAGTTTATTGGCCCTTAGCAATCAGCCCCAGCATTTT
TRBD2	TRBV27	TRBJ2-1	.	CASSNGGAYEQFF	TGTGCCAGCAGTAACGGGGGGGCCTATGAGCAGTTCTTC
TRBD2	TRBV5-1	TRBJ2-1	many	CASSLLAGGPWNEQFF	TGCGCCAGCAGCTTGTTAGCGGGAGGGCCTTGGAATGAGCAGTTCTTC